This T cell receptor (beta chain) stems from a study of blood T cell repertoires in COVID-19. Germline CDR1 and CDR2: SGHTA and FQGTGA. The CDR3 totals 13 residues. V was pared by 2 bases and J by 8 bases, with 12 bases between. Residents of 24 US areas, aged roughly 18 to 95 years, made up the participants. Clinical histories supplied by participants themselves formed the basis of cohort assignment. In Cohort 3, a recovered donor had either two negative PCRs, clearance, or symptom resolution. Profiled with immunoSEQ multiplex PCR; TCRdb holds only in-frame clones, not every one. The data contain 360,000 or so clones, roughly 86% of them singletons.

The sequenced sample consisted of PBMCs or T cells enriched from blood (not recorded which). This clonotype originated in a woman in her twenties or thirties who had recovered from COVID-19. The rearrangement uses TRBV7-3 and TRBJ1-1; D not resolved. The CDR3 is CASSLLASSEAFF. DNA of the CDR3: TGTGCCAGCAGCTTACTGGCCTCGTCGGAAGCTTTCTTT.